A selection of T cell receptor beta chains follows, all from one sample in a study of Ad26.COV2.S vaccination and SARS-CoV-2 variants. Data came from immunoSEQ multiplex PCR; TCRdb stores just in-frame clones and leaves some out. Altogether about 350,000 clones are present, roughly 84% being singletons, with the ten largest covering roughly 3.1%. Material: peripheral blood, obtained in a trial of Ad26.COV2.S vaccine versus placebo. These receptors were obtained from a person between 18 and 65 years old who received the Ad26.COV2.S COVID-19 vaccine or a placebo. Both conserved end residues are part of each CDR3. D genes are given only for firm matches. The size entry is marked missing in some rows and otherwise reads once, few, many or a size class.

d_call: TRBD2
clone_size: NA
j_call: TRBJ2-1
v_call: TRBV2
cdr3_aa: CASSAGTSGGNEQFF
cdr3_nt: TGTGCCAGCAGTGCAGGGACTAGCGGGGGCAATGAGCAGTTCTTC

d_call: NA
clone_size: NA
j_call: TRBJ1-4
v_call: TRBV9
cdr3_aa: CASSVQTGITNEKLFF
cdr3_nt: TGTGCCAGCAGCGTGCAAACAGGGATAACTAATGAAAAACTGTTTTTT

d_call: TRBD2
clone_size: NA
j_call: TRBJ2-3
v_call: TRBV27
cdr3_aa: CASSLWSSGGVSTDTQYF
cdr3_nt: TGTGCCAGCAGTTTATGGTCTAGCGGGGGGGTTAGCACAGATACGCAGTATTTT

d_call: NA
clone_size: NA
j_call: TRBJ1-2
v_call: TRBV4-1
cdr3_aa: CASSQVIREVYGYTF
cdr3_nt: TGCGCCAGCAGCCAAGTTATAAGGGAAGTCTATGGCTACACCTTC

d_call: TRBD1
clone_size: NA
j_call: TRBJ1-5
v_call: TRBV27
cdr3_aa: CASSLYGQGANQPQHF
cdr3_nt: TGTGCCAGCAGTTTATACGGACAGGGGGCCAATCAGCCCCAGCATTTT

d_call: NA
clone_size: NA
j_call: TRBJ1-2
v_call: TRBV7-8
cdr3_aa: CASSLSGIYGYTF
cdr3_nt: TGTGCCAGCAGCTTATCTGGGATCTATGGCTACACCTTC

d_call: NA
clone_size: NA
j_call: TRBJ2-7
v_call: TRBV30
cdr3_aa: CAWREGIWDEQYF
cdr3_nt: TGTGCCTGGAGGGAGGGGATTTGGGACGAGCAGTACTTC

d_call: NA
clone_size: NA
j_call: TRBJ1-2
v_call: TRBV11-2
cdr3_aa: CASSLGQPYGYTF
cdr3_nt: TGTGCCAGCAGCTTAGGGCAGCCCTATGGCTACACCTTC

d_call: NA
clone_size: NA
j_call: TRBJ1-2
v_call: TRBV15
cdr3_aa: CATSPRPAGAPGYTF
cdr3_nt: TGTGCCACCAGCCCCCGGCCCGCAGGGGCGCCTGGCTACACCTTC

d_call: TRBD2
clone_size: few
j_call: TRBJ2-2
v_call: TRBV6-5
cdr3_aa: CASRSSGPGELFF
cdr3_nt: TGTGCCAGCAGATCTAGCGGGCCCGGGGAGCTGTTTTTT

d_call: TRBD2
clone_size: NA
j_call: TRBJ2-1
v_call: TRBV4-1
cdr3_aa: CASSQDFASGYNEQFF
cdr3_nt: TGCGCCAGCAGCCAAGATTTTGCTAGCGGGTACAATGAGCAGTTCTTC

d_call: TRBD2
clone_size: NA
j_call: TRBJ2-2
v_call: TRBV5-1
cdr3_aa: CASRTSGRADTGELFF
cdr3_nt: TGCGCCAGCAGAACTAGCGGGAGGGCCGACACCGGGGAGCTGTTTTTT

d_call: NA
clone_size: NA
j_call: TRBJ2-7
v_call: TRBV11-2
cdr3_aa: CASSLDVFSYEQYF
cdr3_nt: TGTGCCAGCAGCTTAGACGTCTTCTCCTACGAGCAGTACTTC

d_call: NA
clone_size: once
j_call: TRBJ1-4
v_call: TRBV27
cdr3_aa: CASMGRVSGEKLFF
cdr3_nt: TGTGCCAGCATGGGCCGGGTTTCGGGTGAAAAACTGTTTTTT

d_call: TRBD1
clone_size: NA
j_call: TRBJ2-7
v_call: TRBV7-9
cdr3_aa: CASSLVQGVAYEQYF
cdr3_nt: TGTGCCAGCAGCTTAGTACAGGGGGTCGCCTACGAGCAGTACTTC

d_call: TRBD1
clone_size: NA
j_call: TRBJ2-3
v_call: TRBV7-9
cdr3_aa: CASSPGGPEVF
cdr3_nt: TGTGCCAGCAGCCCAGGGGGCCCCGAGGTGTTT

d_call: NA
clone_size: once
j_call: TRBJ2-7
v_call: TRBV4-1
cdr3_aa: CASSQSGGTGGSYEQYF
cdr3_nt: TGCGCCAGCAGCCAATCCGGGGGGACAGGAGGGTCGTACGAGCAGTACTTC

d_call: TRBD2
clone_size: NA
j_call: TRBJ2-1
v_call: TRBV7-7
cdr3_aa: CASSPRDAGGYNEQFF
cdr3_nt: TGTGCTAGCAGTCCGAGGGACGCGGGGGGCTACAATGAGCAGTTCTTC

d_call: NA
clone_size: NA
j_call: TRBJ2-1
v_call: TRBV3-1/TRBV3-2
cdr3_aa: CASSQVGPRKTRGNEQFF
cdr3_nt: TGTGCCAGCAGCCAAGTTGGGCCCAGGAAAACGAGGGGCAATGAGCAGTTCTTC

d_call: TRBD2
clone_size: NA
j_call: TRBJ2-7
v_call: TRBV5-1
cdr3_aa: CASSLLASGVGEQYF
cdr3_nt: TGCGCCAGCAGCTTACTGGCTAGCGGGGTGGGAGAGCAGTACTTC

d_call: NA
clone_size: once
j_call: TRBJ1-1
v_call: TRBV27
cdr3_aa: CASSFLGDNTEAFF
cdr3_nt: TGTGCCAGCAGTTTCTTGGGAGATAACACTGAAGCTTTCTTT

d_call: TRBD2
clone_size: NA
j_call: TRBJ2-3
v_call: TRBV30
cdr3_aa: CALGLAGVTDTQYF
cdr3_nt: TGTGCCTTAGGACTAGCGGGGGTCACAGATACGCAGTATTTT

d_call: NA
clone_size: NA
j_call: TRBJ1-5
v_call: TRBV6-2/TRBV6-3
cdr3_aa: CASSDQRRQPQHF
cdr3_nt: TGTGCCAGCAGTGATCAGAGGCGGCAGCCCCAGCATTTT

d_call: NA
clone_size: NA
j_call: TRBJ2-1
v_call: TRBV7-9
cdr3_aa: CASSLELGRRSYNEQFF
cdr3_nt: TGTGCCAGCAGCTTAGAGTTAGGCAGGAGGTCCTACAATGAGCAGTTCTTC

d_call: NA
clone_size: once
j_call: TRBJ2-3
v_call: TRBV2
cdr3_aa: CASRLPGDRRTDTQYF
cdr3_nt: TGTGCCAGCAGGCTCCCAGGGGATCGGCGCACAGATACGCAGTATTTT

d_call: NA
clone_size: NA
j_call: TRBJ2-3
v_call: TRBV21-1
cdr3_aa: CASSNRDRGRDTQYF
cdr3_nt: TGTGCCAGCAGCAACCGGGACAGGGGGCGGGATACGCAGTATTTT

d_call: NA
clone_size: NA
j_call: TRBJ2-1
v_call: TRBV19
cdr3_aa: CASRGRAYNEQFF
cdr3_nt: TGTGCCAGTAGGGGCAGGGCCTACAATGAGCAGTTCTTC

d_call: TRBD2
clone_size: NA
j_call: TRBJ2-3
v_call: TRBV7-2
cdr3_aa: CASSLFAAGGRTDTQYF
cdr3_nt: TGTGCCAGCAGCTTATTCGCGGCGGGGGGGCGCACAGATACGCAGTATTTT

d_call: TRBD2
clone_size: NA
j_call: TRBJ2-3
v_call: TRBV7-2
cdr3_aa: CASSRTSGTTTDTQYF
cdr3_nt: TGTGCCAGCAGCAGGACTAGCGGGACAACGACAGATACGCAGTATTTT

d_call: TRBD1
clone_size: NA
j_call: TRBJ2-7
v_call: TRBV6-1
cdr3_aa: CASSEWDRWDSYEQYF
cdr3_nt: TGTGCCAGCAGTGAGTGGGACAGGTGGGACTCCTACGAGCAGTACTTC

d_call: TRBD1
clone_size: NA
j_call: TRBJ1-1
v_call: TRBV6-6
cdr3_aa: CASTRGLGNTEAFF
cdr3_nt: TGTGCCAGCACCAGGGGGCTAGGGAACACTGAAGCTTTCTTT